This section outlines one T cell receptor beta chain sequence together with its context. No antigen is known for it. Described treatment: approximately 18 received Ad26.COV2.S at low or high dose, single or two shots; several received placebo; per-sample allocation not given. The samples date from day 63 after the first vaccine or placebo injection. What was given as vaccine was an Ad26 vector encoding Wuhan-strain SARS-CoV-2 spike. The data originate from a study of Ad26.COV2.S vaccination and SARS-CoV-2 variants. The study, taken as a whole, reports: There was a possibility that the TCR breadth and depth analyses underestimated total T cell responses.

Per the germline V gene, CDR1 is LNHDA and CDR2 is SQIVND (reference sequence). V gave up 6 bases and J gave up 2 bases, with 21 bases separating them. CDR3 length: 17 residues. Assay used: immunoSEQ multiplex PCR; TCRdb lists only in-frame clones, some missing. Here the sample spans hundreds of thousands of clones, around 90% being singletons. Sample: peripheral blood, taken in a trial of Ad26.COV2.S vaccine versus placebo. The origin of this receptor is a person aged 18-65 years who received the Ad26.COV2.S COVID-19 vaccine or a placebo. V gene TRBV19 combines with J gene TRBJ2-3; D uncertain. This chain's CDR3 is CASRSYTEEMFTDTQYF. Here the CDR3 DNA reads TGTGCCAGTAGAAGCTACACCGAAGAGATGTTCACAGATACGCAGTATTTT.